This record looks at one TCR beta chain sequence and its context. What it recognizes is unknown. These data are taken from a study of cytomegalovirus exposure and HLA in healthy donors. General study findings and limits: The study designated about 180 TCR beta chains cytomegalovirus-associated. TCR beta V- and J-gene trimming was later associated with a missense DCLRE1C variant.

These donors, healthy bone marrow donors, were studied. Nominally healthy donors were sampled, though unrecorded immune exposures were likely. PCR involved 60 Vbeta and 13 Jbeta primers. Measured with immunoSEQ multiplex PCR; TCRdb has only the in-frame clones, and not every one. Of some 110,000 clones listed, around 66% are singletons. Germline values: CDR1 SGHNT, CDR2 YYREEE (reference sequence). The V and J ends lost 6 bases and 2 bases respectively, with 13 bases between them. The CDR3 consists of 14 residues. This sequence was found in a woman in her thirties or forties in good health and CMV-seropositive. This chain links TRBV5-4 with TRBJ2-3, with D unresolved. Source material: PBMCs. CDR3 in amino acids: CASTPGSYTDTQYF. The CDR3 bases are TGTGCCAGCACCCCAGGCAGTTACACAGATACGCAGTATTTT.